These 30 T cell receptor beta chains came from one sample sequenced in a study of T cells in Graves' hyperthyroidism and ophthalmopathy. RNA transcripts gave rise to amplified TCR beta CDR3 regions. HTBI primers were employed in a first-round RT-PCR of the TCR CDR3. TCRdb fed the multiplex PCR reads into MiXCR, producing one record per CDR3 protein. The table has a few hundred thousand distinct CDR3 sequences, 15% seen once. Input material: blood. Source of these receptors: a woman aged 30 to 39 with Graves' hyperthyroidism.

There are a few counts of this clonotype. The rearrangement links TRBV7-2 to TRBJ2-4; the D gene is possibly TRBD1 (6 bases). This CDR3 region has 16 residues. Germline V gene lookup returns CDR1 SGHTA and CDR2 FQGNSA. Trimming removed 1 base at V and 1 base at J, with 11 bases between. CDR3 in amino acids: CASSLDAGVAKNIQYF. In DNA form, the CDR3 reads TGTGCCAGCAGCTTAGACGCAGGGGTTGCCAAAAACATTCAGTACTTC.

The chain carries TRBV15 and TRBJ1-3, with D uncertain. The CDR3 has 16 amino acids. Trimming removed 1 base at V and 0 bases at J, with 10 bases between. CDR1 and CDR2 from the germline V gene are LNHNV and YYDKDF (reference sequence). CDR3 sequence: CATSRGGEDSGNTIYF. CDR3 DNA: TGTGCCACCAGCAGAGGGGGAGAAGACTCTGGAAACACCATATATTTT.

Comment on this clonotype: Compared with germline, one end of the junction differs, possibly owing to a read error. V gene TRBV7-8 combines with J gene TRBJ1-2; 10 bases map to TRBD1. This CDR3 comprises 15 residues. Germline V gene sequence: CDR1 SGHVS, CDR2 FQNEAQ. CDR3 bases: TGCGCCAGCAGCCCAGACAGGGGGCGGAACTATGGCTACACCTTC. Protein: CASSPDRGRNYGYTF.

This clonotype was detected many times. The rearrangement joins TRBV7-8 to TRBJ2-1; D gene unclear. The germline CDR1 and CDR2 sequences are SGHVS and FQNEAQ. V was shortened by 4 bases and J by 0 bases, with 4 bases between the two germline ends. The length of the CDR3 is 13 residues. The CDR3 DNA reads TGTGCCAGCAGCTGGGCCTCCTACAATGAGCAGTTCTTC. Residues: CASSWASYNEQFF.

This clonotype was counted at least ten times. The chain joins TRBV12-3 or TRBV12-4 to TRBJ2-3; the match to TRBD2 covers 7 bases. V trimming: 4 bases; J trimming: 2 bases; junction bases outside the gene matches: 6. The CDR3 spans 15 residues. The CDR3 is CASSSVGGYTDTQYF. The CDR3, as DNA: TGTGCCAGCAGTTCTGTGGGGGGGTACACAGATACGCAGTATTTT.

This clonotype was seen many times. The chain joins TRBV30 to TRBJ1-1, with a weak D call TRBD1 (5 bases). The CDR3 consists of 10 residues. CDR1 is GTSNPN, CDR2 SVGIG, per germline (reference sequence). Deletions cut 8 bases from V and 3 bases from J, with 7 bases between. This chain's CDR3 is CAGAYTEAFF. The CDR3 DNA is TGTGCCGGGGCTTACACTGAAGCTTTCTTT.

The sample holds many counts of this clonotype. The rearrangement uses TRBV11-3 and TRBJ2-1; no firm D call. Trimming cost V 6 bases and J 6 bases, with 12 bases left between them. CDR1 is SGHNT, CDR2 YENEEA, per germline. The CDR3 is 13 amino acids. CDR3 sequence (DNA): TGTGCCAGCAGGCTAGATCTCTCCAATGAGCAGTTCTTC. It yields the protein CASRLDLSNEQFF. The whole variable domain, filled in from reference TRBV11-3 and TRBJ2-1, reads EAGVVQSPRYKIIEKKQPVAFWCNPISGHNTLYWYLQNLGQGPELLIRYENEEAVDDSQLPKDRFSAERLKGVDSTLKIQPAELGDSAVYLCASRLDLSNEQFFGPGTRLTVL.

The sample holds many counts of this clonotype. V and J are TRBV6-5 and TRBJ2-7; 8 bases fit TRBD2. The CDR3 length is 16 residues. Trimming at V came to 1 base and at J to 0 bases, leaving 5 bases not matched to a gene. CDR1 MNHEY and CDR2 SVGAGI come from the germline V gene. CDR3 loop: CASSYLTGGVSYEQYF. Here the CDR3 DNA reads TGTGCCAGCAGTTACTTAACGGGAGGGGTCTCCTACGAGCAGTACTTC.

This clonotype was counted ten times or more. The genes are TRBV18 and TRBJ2-7; 9 bases match TRBD2. The V gene end was trimmed by 3 bases and the J gene end by 4 bases; junction bases not matched to a gene: 4. Germline V lookup: CDR1 KGHSH, CDR2 LQKENI. The CDR3 sequence is 14 residues long. The CDR3 sequence is CASSPSGRRYEQYF. The CDR3 DNA is TGTGCCAGCTCACCGAGCGGGAGGAGATACGAGCAGTACTTC.

The V call is TRBV7-2, the J call TRBJ2-4; D is unresolved. V lost 5 bases to trimming and J lost 0 bases, with 14 bases between them. The germline V gene encodes CDR1 SGHTA and CDR2 FQGNSA. The CDR3 totals 16 residues. Here the CDR3 reads CASSPTTGLAKNIQYF. CDR3 in DNA: TGTGCCAGCAGCCCAACGACGGGCCTAGCCAAAAACATTCAGTACTTC.

The V call is TRBV24-1, the J call TRBJ1-2; D perhaps matches TRBD1 (5 bases). V lost 6 bases to trimming and J lost 3 bases, with 10 bases between them. Germline V gene data show CDR1 as KGHDR and CDR2 as SFDVKD. The CDR3 runs to 13 residues. DNA of the CDR3: TGTGCCACCAGTCGGTCAGGGTACTATGGCTACACCTTC. Translating gives CATSRSGYYGYTF.

At least ten counts were recorded for this clonotype. The rearrangement links TRBV6-1 to TRBJ2-7; a weak D match, TRBD1 (5 bases). CDR3 length: 16 amino acids. V lost 2 bases and J lost 4, with 18 bases in between. Germline-derived CDR1 and CDR2 are MNHNS and SASEGT. This CDR3 is CASSEKATGIVYEQYF. CDR3 coding DNA: TGTGCCAGCAGTGAAAAGGCCACAGGTATTGTTTACGAGCAGTACTTC.

This clonotype was observed at least ten times. The chain couples TRBV11-1 to TRBJ1-1; 8 bases are shared with TRBD1. The CDR3 runs to 15 residues. Germline values: CDR1 SGHAT, CDR2 FQDESV (reference sequence). After removal of 5 bases from V and 0 bases from J, the junction contained 5 bases not matched to a gene. The CDR3 nucleotides are TGTGCCAGCAGCCCCGGGACAGGAATGAACACTGAAGCTTTCTTT. It codes for CASSPGTGMNTEAFF.

This clonotype was seen repeatedly, ten times or more. V usage is TRBV5-6 and J usage is TRBJ1-2; 8 bases align to TRBD1. From germline, CDR1 is SGHDT and CDR2 YYEEEE. The V gene end was trimmed by 0 bases and the J gene end by 2 bases; junction bases not matched to a gene: 6. The CDR3 length is 16 residues. The CDR3 DNA reads as TGTGCCAGCAGCTTGGACGCGACAGGGGAGAACTATGGCTACACCTTC. Translated, it gives CASSLDATGENYGYTF.

In its sample, this clonotype was seen many times. This chain uses TRBV2 with TRBJ1-1; D perhaps matches TRBD1 (6 bases). Germline CDR1 SNHLY, CDR2 FYNNEI. V shed 5 bases and J shed 0 bases, with 10 bases lying between them. The CDR3 length is 14 residues. As DNA, the CDR3 is TGTGCCAGCAGTTATCGGGACATGAACACTGAAGCTTTCTTT. It codes for CASSYRDMNTEAFF.

This chain joins TRBV20-1 and TRBJ2-1; TRBD2 agrees at 8 bases. Germline V gene sequence: CDR1 DFQATT, CDR2 SNEGSKA (reference sequence). The CDR3 contains 16 residues. V gave up 1 base and J gave up 9 bases; unmatched junction bases: 14. The DNA of the CDR3 is TGCAGTGCTAGAGTTTCCGGGACTAGGTTCATCGGTGAGCAGTTCTTC. Its translation: CSARVSGTRFIGEQFF.

J is TRBJ1-3 and V is TRBV2; no clear D. V lost 3 bases to trimming and J lost 0 bases, with 6 bases between them. The CDR3 has 14 residues. Germline lookup yields CDR1 SNHLY and CDR2 FYNNEI. This chain's CDR3 is CASSEYTSGNTIYF. The CDR3, as DNA: TGTGCCAGCAGTGAGTACACCTCTGGAAACACCATATATTTT.

The gene calls are TRBV6-1 and TRBJ2-7; 8 nucleotides agree with TRBD2. Looked up from germline, CDR1 is MNHNS and CDR2 is SASEGT. The V gene end was trimmed by 7 bases and the J gene end by 3 bases; junction bases not matched to a gene: 5. The CDR3 runs to 13 residues. In DNA form, the CDR3 reads TGTGCCAGCAATCTTAGCGGGAACTACGAGCAGTACTTC. Its translation: CASNLSGNYEQYF.

The chain uses TRBV4-1 and TRBJ2-5; TRBD1 is a possible D gene (6 bases). CDR3 length: 16 amino acids. Germline CDR1 reads MGHRA; CDR2 reads YSYEKL. Trimming cost V 1 base and J 5 bases, with 17 bases left between them. The CDR3 sequence: CASSQAGLQGWETQYF. The CDR3, as DNA: TGCGCCAGCAGCCAAGCCGGGTTACAGGGATGGGAGACCCAGTACTTC.

This clonotype was observed many times. This rearrangement joins TRBV5-8 to TRBJ2-5; the D call may be TRBD1 or TRBD2 (5 bases each). Looked up from germline, CDR1 is SGHTS and CDR2 is YDEGEE. V was shortened by 4 bases and J by 8 bases, with 21 bases between the two germline ends. The CDR3 spans 15 residues. For the CDR3, the DNA is TGTGCCAGCAGCGGGACCCAGGAGCTGAGAGAAACCCAGTACTTC. Translating it yields CASSGTQELRETQYF.

This clonotype was seen repeatedly, ten times or more. The rearrangement uses TRBV3-1 and TRBJ1-1; D perhaps matches TRBD1 (6 bases). Germline CDR1 reads LGHDT; CDR2 reads YNNKEL (reference sequence). Trimming took off 4 bases at V and 10 bases at J, with 10 bases between the two ends. CDR3 length: 11 amino acids. The CDR3, as DNA: TGTGCCAGCAGCCTAGGGGGGGCAGCTTTCTTT. This gives the protein CASSLGGAAFF.

In this sample, this clonotype turned up a few times. The chain couples TRBV20-1 to TRBJ2-7; D remains ambiguous. The germline CDR1 and CDR2 sequences are DFQATT and SNEGSKA (reference sequence). V lost 4 bases and J 3 bases, leaving 10 bases between the germline ends. This CDR3 spans 12 amino acids. The CDR3 DNA is TGCAGTGCTATAACCAAGAGCTACGAGCAGTACTTC. Translating gives CSAITKSYEQYF.

The table lists this clonotype with a few counts. The chain uses TRBV28 and TRBJ1-2; D might be TRBD1 (5 bases). V shed 4 bases and J shed 4 bases, with 13 bases lying between them. The CDR3 runs to 14 residues. CDR1 and CDR2 from the germline V gene are MDHEN and SYDVKM. Written as DNA, the CDR3 is TGTGCCAGCAGTTCAGGGTTAAGAGTCTATGGCTACACCTTC. Its translation: CASSSGLRVYGYTF.

This clonotype has ten or more counts. V is TRBV20-1 and J is TRBJ2-3, with D unclear. V shed 1 base and J shed 0 bases, with 11 bases lying between them. The germline V gene encodes CDR1 DFQATT and CDR2 SNEGSKA (reference sequence). This CDR3 has 15 residues. The CDR3 DNA sequence: TGCAGTGCTAGAGGGGTATCAGCTAGCACAGATACGCAGTATTTT. This encodes CSARGVSASTDTQYF.

Turning to this clonotype: This may arise from a read error, as a much more abundant clone is one base away. The chain links TRBV3-1 to TRBJ1-2, with 8 nucleotides matching TRBD1. There are 14 residues in the CDR3. CDR1 LGHDT and CDR2 YNNKEL come from the germline V gene (reference sequence). The V segment lost 2 bases and the J segment 3 bases; nucleotides outside the gene matches: 2. CDR3 region: CASSQTGQDYGYTF. The CDR3 DNA reads as TGTGCCAGCAGCCAAACGGGACAGGACTATGGCTACACCTTC. Based on the CDR3 plus reference TRBV3-1 and TRBJ1-2, the full variable domain is DTAVSQTPKYLVTQMGNDKSIKCEQNLGHDTMYWYKQDSKKFLKIMFSYNNKELIINETVPNRFSPKSPDKAHLNLHINSLELGDSAVYFCASSQTGQDYGYTFGSGTRLTVV.

The chain recombines TRBV12-3 or TRBV12-4 with TRBJ1-1; D gene unclear. This CDR3 spans 13 amino acids. V lost 8 bases, J lost 14 bases, and 24 bases lay in between. The chain's CDR3 is CASEPGRGLVSFF. CDR3 sequence (DNA): TGTGCCAGCGAGCCCGGACGAGGGCTCGTATCGTTCTTT.

Only a few counts were recorded for this clonotype. This chain connects TRBV11-2 to TRBJ2-3; no clear D. Deletions cut 1 base from V and 5 bases from J, with 7 bases between. Germline loops: CDR1 SGHAT, CDR2 FQNNGV. The CDR3 runs 13 residues. DNA of the CDR3: TGTGCCAGCAGCTTAGCTAGAGTAGATACGCAGTATTTT. It yields the protein CASSLARVDTQYF.

The V and J genes are TRBV20-1 and TRBJ1-4; D gene uncertain. Trimming shortened V by 2 bases and J by 3 bases, and 7 bases separated the two germline ends. Germline V gene sequence: CDR1 DFQATT, CDR2 SNEGSKA (reference sequence). The CDR3 covers 13 residues. CDR3 amino acids: CSARSDPNEKLFF. CDR3 coding DNA: TGCAGTGCTAGAAGCGACCCTAATGAAAAACTGTTTTTT.

The table lists this clonotype with many counts. V usage is TRBV7-9 and J usage is TRBJ2-1, with D perhaps TRBD2 (5 bases). CDR3 size: 13 residues. Trimming stripped 5 bases from V and 7 bases from J, with 12 bases between. Germline assignment: CDR1 SEHNR and CDR2 FQNEAQ (reference sequence). Here the CDR3 reads CASSPGLGNEQFF. As DNA, the CDR3 is TGTGCCAGCAGCCCCGGACTCGGGAATGAGCAGTTCTTC.

In its sample, this clonotype was seen many times. The chain joins TRBV11-1 to TRBJ2-5, with 9 bases identical to TRBD2. The CDR3 extends over 19 amino acids. J gave up 2 bases and V 5 bases, and 18 bases lay outside the gene matches. Germline V CDR1 and CDR2: SGHAT, FQDESV (reference sequence). In nucleotides, the CDR3 is TGTGCCAGCAGCGCCAGACGGTCTAGCGGGACCCTTCCGCAAGAGACCCAGTACTTC. Its protein product is CASSARRSSGTLPQETQYF.